Presented here are 26 T cell receptor beta chains from one specimen sequenced in a study of cytomegalovirus exposure and HLA in healthy donors. Primers for the PCR totalled 60 Vbeta and 13 Jbeta. Produced via immunoSEQ multiplex PCR; TCRdb's table is partial and in-frame only. The data hold approximately 160,000 clones, with roughly 77% observed a single time. Sequencing was performed on PBMCs. The receptors here all came from a woman aged 18-29 years in good health and CMV-seronegative.

V usage is TRBV19 and J usage is TRBJ1-1; tentative D call: TRBD1 (6 bases). Trimming pared 5 bases from V and 3 bases from J, leaving 22 bases between. This CDR3 comprises 17 residues. The germline CDR1 and CDR2 sequences are LNHDA and SQIVND (reference sequence). The CDR3 DNA follows: TGTGCCAGTAGTGGGAGGGGGTATGTCCGGTCGGACACTGAAGCTTTCTTT. It is translated as CASSGRGYVRSDTEAFF.

The V and J genes are TRBV5-4 and TRBJ2-4; tentatively, D is TRBD1 (6 bases). Trimming cost V 3 bases and J 6 bases, with 13 bases left between them. The CDR3 runs to 14 residues. Germline assignment: CDR1 SGHNT and CDR2 YYREEE (reference sequence). The CDR3 sequence: CASSSQQGSNIQYF. The CDR3 DNA follows: TGTGCCAGCAGCTCCCAACAGGGATCAAACATTCAGTACTTC.

The chain carries TRBV5-1 and TRBJ2-1; tentatively, D is TRBD2 (5 bases). The CDR3 consists of 20 residues. Trimming took 1 base from V and 1 from J, leaving 24 bases between them. Germline loops: CDR1 SGHRS, CDR2 YFSETQ. The CDR3 DNA sequence: TGCGCCAGCAGCTTGAATGCGAGGCAGAGTGGAGGAGGATCCTACAATGAGCAGTTCTTC. This gives the protein CASSLNARQSGGGSYNEQFF.

The genes are TRBV9 and TRBJ1-4; D remains ambiguous. The germline V and J ends were trimmed by 2 bases and 8 bases, with 16 bases remaining between them. The germline V gene has CDR1 SGDLS and CDR2 YYNGEE. This CDR3 has 15 amino acids. This chain's CDR3 is CASSVGPTSGEKLFF. The CDR3 coding sequence is TGTGCCAGCAGCGTGGGCCCTACCTCCGGCGAAAAACTGTTTTTT.

The genes are TRBV5-1 and TRBJ1-2; D not resolved. Germline lookup yields CDR1 SGHRS and CDR2 YFSETQ. Deletions cut 4 bases from V and 4 bases from J, with 11 bases between. The CDR3 extends over 13 amino acids. The CDR3 DNA sequence: TGCGCCAGCAGCGCGGGCCCGCCCTATGGCTACACCTTC. Its protein is CASSAGPPYGYTF. The variable domain in full, completed from reference TRBV5-1 and TRBJ1-2, reads KAGVTQTPRYLIKTRGQQVTLSCSPISGHRSVSWYQQTPGQGLQFLFEYFSETQRNKGNFPGRFSGRQFSNSRSEMNVSTLELGDSALYLCASSAGPPYGYTFGSGTRLTVV.

V usage is TRBV6-5 and J usage is TRBJ1-1; 9 nucleotides match TRBD1. This CDR3 contains 14 residues. Germline V lookup: CDR1 MNHEY, CDR2 SVGAGI. Trimming took 2 bases from V and 4 from J; bases not matched to a gene: 2. The CDR3: CASSYGQGFTEAFF. The CDR3 DNA reads as TGTGCCAGCAGTTACGGACAGGGGTTCACTGAAGCTTTCTTT.

V is TRBV19 and J is TRBJ1-4; D possibly corresponds to TRBD1 (5 bases). CDR1 is LNHDA and CDR2 is SQIVND in the germline V gene (reference sequence). This CDR3 is built from 13 residues. Trimming shortened V by 10 bases and J by 8 bases, and 17 bases separated the two germline ends. The CDR3 sequence: CATGGGRREKLFF. CDR3 coding DNA: TGTGCCACCGGGGGAGGAAGGAGGGAAAAACTGTTTTTT.

The chain combines TRBV28 with TRBJ1-1, with unresolved D. CDR1 and CDR2 from the germline V gene are MDHEN and SYDVKM. V was shortened by 3 bases and J by 3 bases, with 5 bases between the two germline ends. This CDR3 is built from 12 residues. CDR3: CASSLIDTEAFF. For the CDR3, the DNA is TGTGCCAGCAGTTTGATAGACACTGAAGCTTTCTTT.

The V gene is TRBV27, the J gene TRBJ2-3; D perhaps matches TRBD1 (5 bases). Germline assignment: CDR1 MNHEY and CDR2 SMNVEV (reference sequence). V lost 3 bases and J 4 bases, leaving 14 bases between the germline ends. The CDR3 is 15 residues long. The CDR3 region is CASSLSQGFSDTQYF. The DNA of the CDR3 is TGTGCCAGCAGTTTGTCCCAGGGCTTCTCAGATACGCAGTATTTT.

The chain is built from TRBV6-6 and TRBJ1-2, with 7 bases aligning to TRBD1. After removal of 0 bases from V and 0 bases from J, the junction contained 4 bases not matched to a gene. The CDR3 has 16 residues. The germline CDR1 and CDR2 sequences are MNHNY and SVGAGI (reference sequence). CDR3 in amino acids: CASSYSETGSNYGYTF. In nucleotides, the CDR3 is TGTGCCAGCAGTTACTCGGAGACAGGGTCTAACTATGGCTACACCTTC.

The rearrangement uses TRBV18 and TRBJ1-2; TRBD1 matches 7 bases. The V and J ends lost 4 bases and 1 base, in that order; junction bases with no gene match: 12. CDR3 size: 17 residues. CDR1 is KGHSH and CDR2 is LQKENI in the germline V gene. Written as DNA, the CDR3 is TGTGCCAGCTCACTAAACTCTGGGACAGACGTTAACTATGGCTACACCTTC. Amino acid sequence: CASSLNSGTDVNYGYTF.

The rearrangement uses TRBV19 and TRBJ1-3; D not certain. Germline CDR1 and CDR2: LNHDA and SQIVND (reference sequence). V dropped 8 bases and J dropped 4 bases, with 15 bases sitting between them. The CDR3 loop spans 14 amino acids. Here the CDR3 reads CASFEREWGNTIYF. CDR3 in DNA: TGTGCCAGTTTTGAAAGGGAGTGGGGAAACACCATATATTTT.

V gene TRBV14 combines with J gene TRBJ2-7, with D tentatively TRBD1 (6 bases). Germline assignment: CDR1 SGHDN and CDR2 FVKESK. CDR3 length: 13 residues. V was clipped by 3 bases and J by 4 bases, with 10 bases between them. The CDR3 DNA sequence: TGTGCCAGCAGCCAGCAGGGGCCGTACGAGCAGTACTTC. It specifies CASSQQGPYEQYF.

This clone was seen more than once but under ten times. Written as DNA, the CDR3 is TGCGCCAGCAGCTTGTATCCTAGGAGCTCCTACAATGAGCAGTTCTTC. It translates to CASSLYPRSSYNEQFF. This chain connects TRBV5-1 to TRBJ2-1; D ambiguous. This CDR3 is built from 16 residues. Trimming left V 1 base short and J 0 bases short, with 11 bases between. Looked up from germline, CDR1 is SGHRS and CDR2 is YFSETQ.

This clone came up once. V is TRBV11-2 and J is TRBJ2-7, with D possibly matching TRBD2 (7 bases). The tail of the sequence fits TRBJ2-5 better, so the J call may be wrong. The CDR3 has 12 residues. Germline values: CDR1 SGHAT, CDR2 FQNNGV. In DNA form, the CDR3 reads TGTGCCGGCCGGGGGGCGGGAGAGACCCAGTACTTC. It translates to CAGRGAGETQYF.

The V and J genes are TRBV2 and TRBJ1-2; 8 nucleotides line up with TRBD1. Per germline, CDR1 SNHLY and CDR2 FYNNEI. The ends lost 1 base at V and 11 bases at J; junction bases unmatched: 12. The CDR3 has 15 amino acids. The CDR3 sequence: CASSEGLQGAAFYTF. CDR3 sequence (DNA): TGTGCCAGCAGTGAAGGACTGCAGGGGGCGGCCTTTTACACCTTC.

The J gene is TRBJ2-5, the V gene TRBV6-4; D call uncertain. This CDR3 region has 15 residues. Deletions cut 3 bases from V and 1 base from J, with 12 bases between. CDR1 MRHNA and CDR2 SNTAGT come from the germline V gene. CDR3 in DNA: TGTGCCAGCAGTGAACCCGAAACACCCCAAGAGACCCAGTACTTC. Its translation: CASSEPETPQETQYF.

V gene TRBV2 combines with J gene TRBJ2-7; no firm D call. CDR3 length: 14 residues. V was pared by 6 bases and J by 2 bases, with 14 bases between. CDR1 and CDR2 (germline): SNHLY, FYNNEI. CDR3 sequence reads: CASRWSHATYEQYF. As DNA, the CDR3 is TGTGCCAGCAGATGGTCCCACGCGACCTACGAGCAGTACTTC.

The chain carries TRBV6-6 and TRBJ2-1; D may be TRBD1 (5 bases). V lost 2 bases to trimming and J lost 1 base, with 12 bases between them. The CDR3 is 16 residues long. Germline V gene sequence: CDR1 MNHNY, CDR2 SVGAGI (reference sequence). CDR3 in amino acids: CASSYRGVGSYNEQFF. The CDR3 region has the DNA TGTGCCAGCAGTTACAGGGGCGTCGGGTCCTACAATGAGCAGTTCTTC.

Turning to this clone: Germline is not matched at one junction end, which may reflect a read error. Other nucleotide sequences from this sample produce the same CDR3. The V and J genes are TRBV2 and TRBJ1-3; no firm D call. The CDR3 is 14 amino acids. Germline V gene sequence: CDR1 SNHLY, CDR2 FYNNEI. In DNA, the CDR3 is TGCGCCAGCCAAAGGAGTGATTCTGGAAACACCATATATTTT. It translates to CASQRSDSGNTIYF. Combining the CDR3 with reference TRBV2 and TRBJ1-3 gives the whole variable domain EPEVTQTPSHQVTQMGQEVILRCVPISNHLYFYWYRQILGQKVEFLVSFYNNEISEKSEIFDDQFSVERPDGSNFTLKIRSTKLEDSAMYFCASQRSDSGNTIYFGEGSWLTVV.

This clone has only one observation. The chain recombines TRBV6-5 with TRBJ2-1; TRBD2 agrees at 8 bases. The CDR3 contains 12 residues. CDR1 and CDR2 from the germline V gene are MNHEY and SVGAGI. With V trimmed by 5 bases and J by 7 bases, 1 base remained unmatched. The CDR3 is CASSPSGNEQFF. The CDR3 nucleotides read TGTGCCAGCAGTCCTAGCGGGAATGAGCAGTTCTTC.

The rearrangement uses TRBV27 and TRBJ2-7; no firm D call. Per the germline V gene, CDR1 is MNHEY and CDR2 is SMNVEV (reference sequence). The CDR3 runs 13 residues. V gave up 3 bases and J gave up 0 bases, with 6 bases separating them. CDR3 sequence reads: CASSLQVSYEQYF. CDR3 coding DNA: TGTGCCAGCAGTTTGCAGGTCTCCTACGAGCAGTACTTC.

This CDR3 reads CASSITGGGSNTGELFF. CDR3 DNA sequence: TGTGCCAGCAGCATAACAGGGGGAGGCTCGAACACCGGGGAGCTGTTTTTT. The rearrangement joins TRBV27 to TRBJ2-2; 8 nucleotides agree with TRBD1. Unmatched junction bases numbered 9, after V lost 6 bases and J lost 0 bases. This CDR3 region has 17 residues. Germline CDR1 and CDR2: MNHEY and SMNVEV (reference sequence).

This chain uses TRBV2 with TRBJ1-1; 7 bases fit TRBD1. V shed 4 bases, J shed 4 bases, and the junction held 9 bases outside the gene matches. The CDR3 extends over 15 amino acids. The germline gives CDR1 SNHLY, CDR2 FYNNEI. DNA for the CDR3: TGTGCCAGCAGTGCAGGACAGCCAGGGGGCACTGAAGCTTTCTTT. This encodes CASSAGQPGGTEAFF.

This clone has just a few counts. The chain recombines TRBV6-6 with TRBJ1-2, with D possibly matching TRBD1 (6 bases). Germline V lookup: CDR1 MNHNY, CDR2 SVGAGI (reference sequence). Trimming cost V 6 bases and J 8 bases, with 16 bases left between them. This CDR3 comprises 13 residues. The CDR3 region has the DNA TGTGCCAGCAGCCCCGAGGGGGTGAGAGGCTACACCTTC. This codes for CASSPEGVRGYTF.

The gene calls are TRBV7-9 and TRBJ1-1; possible D gene TRBD1, 5 bases. Trimming stripped 5 bases from V and 6 bases from J, with 19 bases between. The CDR3 is 15 amino acids. CDR1 and CDR2 from the germline V gene are SEHNR and FQNEAQ (reference sequence). The CDR3, as DNA: TGTGCCAGCAGCCCTCCGAACCAGGGAAGCCCTGAAGCTTTCTTT. Protein sequence: CASSPPNQGSPEAFF.